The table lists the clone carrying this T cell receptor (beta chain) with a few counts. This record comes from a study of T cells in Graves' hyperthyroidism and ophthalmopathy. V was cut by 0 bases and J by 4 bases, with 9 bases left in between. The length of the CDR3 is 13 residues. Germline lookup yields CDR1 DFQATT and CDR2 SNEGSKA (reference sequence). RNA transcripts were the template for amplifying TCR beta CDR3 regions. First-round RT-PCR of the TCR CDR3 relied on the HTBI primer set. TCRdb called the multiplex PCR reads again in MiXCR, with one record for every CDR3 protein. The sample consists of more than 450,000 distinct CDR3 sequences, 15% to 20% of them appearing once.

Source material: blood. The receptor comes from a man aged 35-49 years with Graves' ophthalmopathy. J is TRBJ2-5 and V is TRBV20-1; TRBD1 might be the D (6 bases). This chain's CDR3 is CSAREGARETQYF. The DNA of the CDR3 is TGCAGTGCTAGAGAGGGGGCCCGAGAGACCCAGTACTTC.